The 23 T cell receptor beta chains below all came from one sample that was sequenced in a study of blood T cell repertoires in COVID-19. The method was immunoSEQ multiplex PCR; TCRdb's version includes in-frame clones alone and lacks a portion of them. The table records about 130,000 clones, around 89% of them present only once. The specimen sequenced was peripheral blood. The receptors were gathered from a man aged 55 to 70 with COVID-19, enrolled during active disease.

The rearrangement joins TRBV11-2 to TRBJ2-1, with 7 bases lining up with TRBD1. The CDR3 has 15 residues. CDR1 and CDR2 (germline): SGHAT, FQNNGV. The V segment lost 3 bases and the J segment 0 bases; nucleotides outside the gene matches: 2. CDR3 residues: CASSLTGYSYNEQFF. As DNA, the CDR3 is TGTGCCAGCAGCTTGACAGGGTACTCCTACAATGAGCAGTTCTTC. Using reference TRBV11-2 and TRBJ2-1 for the parts outside the CDR3, the full variable domain is EAGVAQSPRYKIIEKRQSVAFWCNPISGHATLYWYQQILGQGPKLLIQFQNNGVVDDSQLPKDRFSAERLKGVDSTLKIQPAKLEDSAVYLCASSLTGYSYNEQFFGPGTRLTVL.

The V call is TRBV3-1 (or the pseudogene TRBV3-2), the J call TRBJ2-7; 8 positions agree with TRBD1. The CDR3 has 16 amino acids. J lost 3 bases, V lost 2 bases, and 9 bases had no gene match. Germline assignment: CDR1 LGHDT and CDR2 YNNKEL (reference sequence). The CDR3, as DNA: TGTGCCAGCAGCCAAACACCCGGGACAGGTCTCTACGAGCAGTACTTC. Translated, it gives CASSQTPGTGLYEQYF.

This clone was observed a few times. The J gene is TRBJ1-2, the V gene TRBV28; possible D gene TRBD1, 6 bases. The length of the CDR3 is 14 residues. V gave up 11 bases and J gave up 4 bases, with 20 bases separating them. Looked up from germline, CDR1 is MDHEN and CDR2 is SYDVKM. CDR3 region: CASFQDSQGYGYTF. The CDR3 DNA reads TGTGCCTCATTCCAGGACAGCCAAGGCTATGGCTACACCTTC.

This chain uses TRBV28 with TRBJ1-2; D unclear. Looked up from germline, CDR1 is MDHEN and CDR2 is SYDVKM. V lost 7 bases and J lost 5, with 11 bases in between. This CDR3 region has 12 residues. The CDR3 here is CASTGGRYGYTF. The DNA for the CDR3 is TGTGCCAGCACGGGAGGGCGATATGGCTACACCTTC.

CDR3 nucleotide sequence: TGTGCCAGCAGCCTCGGACCGGGACTAGCAGGCTACAATGAGCAGTTCTTC. This gives the protein CASSLGPGLAGYNEQFF. V usage is TRBV9 and J usage is TRBJ2-1; TRBD2 matches at 9 bases. The CDR3 runs to 17 residues. With 4 bases clipped from V and 3 bases from J, the junction kept 11 bases outside the gene matches. The germline gives CDR1 SGDLS, CDR2 YYNGEE.

The rearrangement links TRBV7-8 to TRBJ1-2; D remains ambiguous. The ends were cut back, 4 bases at V and 4 bases at J, with 13 bases in the middle. Germline V gene data show CDR1 as SGHVS and CDR2 as FQNEAQ. This CDR3 is 14 amino acids long. DNA for the CDR3: TGTGCCAGCAGCTCTAATCCGGGAAGCTATGGCTACACCTTC. As protein: CASSSNPGSYGYTF. Based on the CDR3 plus reference TRBV7-8 and TRBJ1-2, the full variable domain is GAGVSQSPRYKVAKRGQDVALRCDPISGHVSLFWYQQALGQGPEFLTYFQNEAQLDKSGLPSDRFFAERPEGSVSTLKIQRTQQEDSAVYLCASSSNPGSYGYTFGSGTRLTVV.

This chain joins TRBV3-1 (or the pseudogene TRBV3-2) and TRBJ1-2, with 7 bases that match TRBD1. Germline-derived CDR1 and CDR2 are LGHDT and YNNKEL (reference sequence). J was trimmed by 1 base and V by 4 bases; bases with no gene match: 6. The CDR3 totals 15 residues. CDR3 loop: CASSPRTGFNYGYTF. DNA for the CDR3: TGTGCCAGCAGCCCCAGGACAGGATTTAACTATGGCTACACCTTC.

A few counts support this clone. The DNA of the CDR3 is TGTGCCAGCTCTCGGACAGGAACACTCACCTACGAGCAGTACTTC. This translates into CASSRTGTLTYEQYF. The V gene is TRBV2, the J gene TRBJ2-7; 7 positions match TRBD1. From germline, CDR1 is SNHLY and CDR2 FYNNEI. The ends lost 8 bases at V and 2 bases at J; junction bases unmatched: 12. This CDR3 contains 15 residues.

This sequence joins TRBV19 and TRBJ2-3; 7 bases are a match to TRBD1. With 6 bases clipped from V and 3 bases from J, the junction kept 12 bases outside the gene matches. The CDR3 runs to 16 residues. Germline V gene data show CDR1 as LNHDA and CDR2 as SQIVND (reference sequence). The CDR3, as DNA: TGTGCCAGTAGATCGCCAGGGGGTATTGTGACAGATACGCAGTATTTT. It yields the protein CASRSPGGIVTDTQYF.

This clone has just a few counts. CDR3 protein: CASSLQNTGELFF. Here the CDR3 DNA reads TGTGCCAGCAGTTTACAGAACACCGGGGAGCTGTTTTTT. V and J are TRBV28 and TRBJ2-2; no clear D. V gave up 2 bases and J gave up 1 base, with 2 bases separating them. From germline, CDR1 is MDHEN and CDR2 SYDVKM. The CDR3 contains 13 residues.

V usage is TRBV4-3 and J usage is TRBJ2-5; TRBD1 matches at 11 bases. The CDR3 has 16 amino acids. From germline, CDR1 is LGHNA and CDR2 YSLEER. V was pared by 0 bases and J by 5 bases, with 5 bases of the junction left unmatched. The CDR3 spells CASSQDWGQGVETQYF. The DNA of the CDR3 is TGCGCCAGCAGCCAAGATTGGGGACAGGGGGTCGAGACCCAGTACTTC.

The V and J genes are TRBV7-9 and TRBJ2-5; TRBD1 matches 9 bases. The trim removed 4 bases at V and 4 bases at J, leaving 10 bases unmatched. Per the germline V gene, CDR1 is SEHNR and CDR2 is FQNEAQ (reference sequence). The CDR3 covers 16 residues. CDR3 amino acids: CASSYLGQGSGETQYF. CDR3 DNA: TGTGCCAGCAGCTACTTAGGACAGGGGAGCGGAGAGACCCAGTACTTC.

The chain joins TRBV30 to TRBJ1-1; possible D gene TRBD1, 6 bases. Germline-derived CDR1 and CDR2 are GTSNPN and SVGIG (reference sequence). The CDR3 totals 13 residues. The CDR3 sequence is CAFAYGGGTEAFF. In DNA, the CDR3 is TGTGCTTTTGCTTATGGGGGCGGCACTGAAGCTTTCTTT.

This clone turned up a few times. This chain links TRBV7-9 with TRBJ2-7, with a weak D call TRBD1 (6 bases). The CDR3 spans 13 residues. V was trimmed by 2 bases and J by 5 bases, leaving 10 bases between them. Germline values: CDR1 SEHNR, CDR2 FQNEAQ (reference sequence). The CDR3 nucleotides read TGTGCCAGCAGCTTATGGACAGAAGACGAGCAGTACTTC. Its translation: CASSLWTEDEQYF.

The chain is built from TRBV3-1 (or the pseudogene TRBV3-2) and TRBJ1-1, with TRBD1 matching 8 bases. The V gene end was trimmed by 0 bases and the J gene end by 8 bases; junction bases not matched to a gene: 5. This CDR3 has 14 amino acids. Looked up from germline, CDR1 is LGHDT and CDR2 is YNNKEL (reference sequence). CDR3 residues: CASSQDPAGGEAFF. The CDR3 DNA follows: TGTGCCAGCAGCCAAGATCCGGCAGGGGGCGAAGCTTTCTTT.

The chain has TRBV10-3 and TRBJ1-1; D is undetermined. Germline lookup yields CDR1 ENHRY and CDR2 SYGVKD. The V end was cut by 5 bases, the J end by 3 bases, with 10 bases between. The CDR3 is 13 amino acids. This CDR3 reads CAISREWDTEAFF. The CDR3 coding sequence is TGTGCCATCAGTAGGGAGTGGGACACTGAAGCTTTCTTT.

The chain recombines TRBV7-2 with TRBJ2-3; 8 bases agree with TRBD1. The germline V gene encodes CDR1 SGHTA and CDR2 FQGNSA. There are 15 residues in the CDR3. V was pared by 1 base and J by 4 bases, with 4 bases of the junction left unmatched. CDR3 DNA sequence: TGTGCCAGCAGCTTAGGCAGGGGGCTTTCAGATACGCAGTATTTT. The encoded protein is CASSLGRGLSDTQYF.

V gene TRBV4-2 combines with J gene TRBJ1-4; TRBD1 matches at 7 bases. V lost 3 bases, J lost 6 bases, and 7 bases stayed unmatched. The CDR3 is made up of 15 amino acids. CDR1 LGHNA and CDR2 YNFKEQ come from the germline V gene. CDR3 nucleotide sequence: TGTGCCAGCAGCCAGAGACAGGGCTCCGATGAAAAACTGTTTTTT. This codes for CASSQRQGSDEKLFF.

V usage is TRBV20-1 and J usage is TRBJ2-5; D gene unclear. Looked up from germline, CDR1 is DFQATT and CDR2 is SNEGSKA (reference sequence). Deletions cut 3 bases from V and 4 bases from J, with 12 bases between. This CDR3 has 13 amino acids. CDR3 DNA sequence: TGCAGTGCTAGTCGGCTAGTGGGAGAGACCCAGTACTTC. It codes for CSASRLVGETQYF.

Worth noting for this clone: Mismatch with germline at one junction end may stem from a read error. The J gene is TRBJ2-1, the V gene TRBV7-3; 9 nucleotides align to TRBD2. The CDR3 spans 15 residues. Germline CDR1 is SGHTA and CDR2 is FQGTGA. The CDR3, as DNA: TGTGCCAGCAGCCTAACTAGCGGGCCAGGGAATGAGCAGTTCTTC. Its translation is CASSLTSGPGNEQFF.

V gene TRBV18 combines with J gene TRBJ2-7; perhaps TRBD1 as D (6 bases). The CDR3 is 15 residues long. Germline V gives CDR1 KGHSH, CDR2 LQKENI. V lost 3 bases to trimming and J lost 0 bases, with 12 bases between them. CDR3: CASSPGATNSYEQYF. DNA of the CDR3: TGTGCCAGCTCACCGGGGGCTACCAACTCCTACGAGCAGTACTTC. The entire variable domain, with the rest obtained from reference TRBV18 and TRBJ2-7, is as follows: NAGVMQNPRHLVRRRGQEARLRCSPMKGHSHVYWYRQLPEEGLKFMVYLQKENIIDESGMPKERFSAEFPKEGPSILRIQQVVRGDSAAYFCASSPGATNSYEQYFGPGTRLTVT.

This sequence joins TRBV19 and TRBJ2-3; weak D call: TRBD1 (6 bases). Trimming left V 1 base short and J 0 bases short, with 11 bases between. The CDR3 totals 16 residues. Germline values: CDR1 LNHDA, CDR2 SQIVND (reference sequence). CDR3 sequence: CASSIGSRGSTDTQYF. DNA of the CDR3: TGTGCCAGTAGTATAGGATCCAGGGGTAGCACAGATACGCAGTATTTT.

The chain couples TRBV30 to TRBJ1-6; D remains ambiguous. This CDR3 contains 12 residues. CDR1 is GTSNPN and CDR2 is SVGIG in the germline V gene (reference sequence). V shed 0 bases and J shed 9 bases, with 6 bases lying between them. The CDR3 region has the DNA TGTGCCTGGAGTGTCACATCTTCACCCCTCCACTTT. Protein product: CAWSVTSSPLHF.